This record covers a single T cell receptor beta chain. This entry is derived from a study of CD8 T cells in ankylosing spondylitis. TCRdb re-derived calls from the 5' RACE reads in MiXCR, one entry per CDR3 protein. Of 200,000 to 250,000 distinct CDR3 sequences in the sample, roughly 25% were seen once. This CDR3 is built from 12 residues. V dropped 2 bases and J dropped 6 bases, with 8 bases sitting between them. Germline CDR1 SGHTA, CDR2 FQGNSA. The sequenced sample was blood, either unsorted or a sorted T cell fraction (not recorded which). This chain uses TRBV7-2 with TRBJ2-7; D unclear. The clonotype comes from a male donor with ankylosing spondylitis or in good health (not recorded which). The CDR3 bases are TGTGCCAGCAGCTTAAAAGGGCGCGAGCAGTACTTC. Protein product: CASSLKGREQYF.